This is a list of T cell receptor beta chains from one sample in a study of cytomegalovirus exposure and HLA in healthy donors. Assay used: immunoSEQ multiplex PCR; TCRdb lists only in-frame clones, some missing. The repertoire includes fewer than 200,000 clones, about 80% of them detected once, and 2.5% to 3% sits in the top ten. Sequencing input: PBMCs. The receptor source for this set is a woman under 30 in good health and CMV-seropositive. Both conserved end residues are part of each CDR3. A D gene is named only where the DNA matches it firmly.

j_gene | d_gene | v_gene | CDR3aa
TRBJ1-1 | TRBD1 | TRBV25-1 | CASRTPETGLATEAFF
TRBJ1-3 | TRBD1 | TRBV11-2 | CASSLPGTGFTIYF
TRBJ1-5 | . | TRBV27 | CASSFVVGGQPQHF
TRBJ1-1 | . | TRBV19 | CASGTTENTEAFF
TRBJ1-6 | . | TRBV12-1 | CASSTCRRRGHISDNSPLHF
TRBJ1-3 | TRBD1 | TRBV5-6 | CASSWMDRPTHF
TRBJ1-3 | . | TRBV7-3 | CASSSTPEGNTIYF
TRBJ1-1 | . | TRBV19 | CASSLNGDTEAFF
TRBJ2-3 | TRBD2 | TRBV2 | CASRWASGGGTDTQYF
TRBJ2-2 | . | TRBV23-1 | CASSQSGDKLTGELFF
TRBJ1-5 | TRBD1 | TRBV7-8 | CASSIGTGGNQPQHF
TRBJ1-1 | . | TRBV7-9 | CASSLQGSTEAFF
TRBJ1-4 | . | TRBV4-3 | CASSQEWGDVNEKLFF
TRBJ1-2 | TRBD1 | TRBV6-5 | CASTPHSGQAYGYTF
TRBJ2-7 | TRBD1 | TRBV2 | CAILHRDRGYEQYF
TRBJ2-3 | TRBD2 | TRBV14 | CASSQIAGGHTDTQYF
TRBJ2-3 | TRBD2 | TRBV10-3 | CAIRNSGPKGDTQYF
TRBJ1-2 | . | TRBV4-1 | CASSDPAGKKSNGYTF
TRBJ1-1 | TRBD1 | TRBV5-4 | CASSLEGATNTEAFF
TRBJ1-1 | . | TRBV6-5 | CASSYSGDMNTEAFF
TRBJ2-7 | . | TRBV5-1 | CASSTNGGHPYEQYF
TRBJ2-7 | TRBD2 | TRBV4-3 | CASSQTPSGGAHEQYF
TRBJ2-6 | TRBD1 | TRBV11-3 | CASSPGTGRFSGANVLTF
TRBJ2-2 | . | TRBV2 | CASSVSIVSGELFF
TRBJ2-2 | TRBD2 | TRBV5-4 | CASSLGAGSNTGELFF